One and the same sample provided the 14 T cell receptor beta chains below, sequenced in a study of PD-1 blockade in mismatch repair-deficient tumors. Profiled with immunoSEQ multiplex PCR; TCRdb holds only in-frame clones, not every one. The sample records 120,000 or so clones, about 86% being singletons. The sequences come from peripheral blood, collected 44 weeks after starting pembrolizumab. The receptors originated from an adult with mismatch repair-deficient cancer.

On this clone: Additional DNA sequences in this sample encode the identical CDR3. The V call is TRBV19, the J call TRBJ2-6, with D tentatively TRBD2 (5 bases). There are 15 residues in the CDR3. V was pared by 3 bases and J by 1 base, with 7 bases between. Germline assignment: CDR1 LNHDA and CDR2 SQIVND (reference sequence). The CDR3 spells CASSMGGSGANVLTF. The CDR3 nucleotides read TGTGCCAGTAGTATGGGCGGGTCTGGGGCCAACGTCCTGACTTTC.

The chain couples TRBV6-5 to TRBJ2-3; TRBD2 matches at 11 bases. This CDR3 has 16 residues. Looked up from germline, CDR1 is MNHEY and CDR2 is SVGAGI. V trimming: 0 bases; J trimming: 3 bases; junction bases outside the gene matches: 2. The CDR3 DNA reads TGTGCCAGCAGTTACTCGCCTAGCGGGAGGACAGATACGCAGTATTTT. Residues: CASSYSPSGRTDTQYF.

This CDR3 is CASSPQNTEAFF. In nucleotides, the CDR3 is TGTGCCAGCAGCCCCCAGAACACTGAAGCTTTCTTT. This sequence joins TRBV28 and TRBJ1-1; D is undetermined. The V gene lost 6 bases and the J gene lost 1 base, with 6 bases spanning the gap. Germline V gene sequence: CDR1 MDHEN, CDR2 SYDVKM. CDR3 length equals 12 residues.

The rearrangement links TRBV19 to TRBJ2-5, with 7 positions matching TRBD1. Trimming removed 6 bases from V and 5 bases from J; junction bases left unmatched: 6. CDR1 and CDR2 from the germline V gene are LNHDA and SQIVND (reference sequence). The CDR3 contains 13 residues. This chain's CDR3 is CASSRQGRETQYF. CDR3 sequence (DNA): TGTGCCAGTAGCAGACAGGGTCGGGAGACCCAGTACTTC.

The V call is TRBV6-5, the J call TRBJ2-3, with D perhaps TRBD1 (6 bases). V was cut by 2 bases and J by 1 base, with 10 bases left in between. The CDR3 runs 15 residues. Germline CDR1 is MNHEY and CDR2 is SVGAGI. The DNA of the CDR3 is TGTGCCAGCAGTTACGTGGCAGGGGGCACAGATACGCAGTATTTT. This translates into CASSYVAGGTDTQYF.

This rearrangement joins TRBV18 to TRBJ2-7, with TRBD2 matching over 8 bases. The CDR3 sequence is 14 residues long. CDR1 KGHSH and CDR2 LQKENI come from the germline V gene. The V segment lost 0 bases and the J segment 6 bases; nucleotides outside the gene matches: 4. This chain's CDR3 is CASSPPVGRGEQYF. DNA for the CDR3: TGTGCCAGCTCACCACCGGTCGGGAGGGGCGAGCAGTACTTC.

This clone appeared once. The chain recombines TRBV6-6 with TRBJ1-5, with 9 positions matching TRBD1. Looked up from germline, CDR1 is MNHNY and CDR2 is SVGAGI (reference sequence). Trimming at V came to 5 bases and at J to 5 bases, leaving 7 bases not matched to a gene. The CDR3 extends over 15 amino acids. The CDR3 DNA reads as TGTGCCAGCAGTCTGCTAGACAGGGGGGATCAGCCCCAGCATTTT. It is translated as CASSLLDRGDQPQHF.

The V call is TRBV4-1, the J call TRBJ2-2; TRBD1 is a possible D gene (6 bases). The CDR3 is 15 amino acids. Per germline, CDR1 MGHRA and CDR2 YSYEKL. V lost 6 bases and J lost 1, with 12 bases in between. As DNA, the CDR3 is TGCGCCAGCAGATACAGGGCAGGGAACACCGGGGAGCTGTTTTTT. As protein: CASRYRAGNTGELFF.

The chain carries TRBV4-2 and TRBJ2-6, with unresolved D. The CDR3 has 18 amino acids. Germline V gene lookup returns CDR1 LGHNA and CDR2 YNFKEQ. V was shortened by 1 base and J by 0 bases, with 13 bases between the two germline ends. CDR3 coding DNA: TGTGCCAGCAGCCAAGGGATCTACCTCTACTCTGGGGCCAACGTCCTGACTTTC. As protein: CASSQGIYLYSGANVLTF.

The chain carries TRBV4-3 and TRBJ1-2; TRBD1 matches at 8 bases. This CDR3 region has 15 residues. V shed 4 bases, J shed 4 bases, and the junction held 8 bases outside the gene matches. CDR1 and CDR2 (germline): LGHNA, YSLEER. The CDR3 DNA is TGCGCCAGCAGCCCAAAGACCGGGACAGGCTATGGCTACACCTTC. This codes for CASSPKTGTGYGYTF.

The chain couples TRBV11-2 to TRBJ1-4; D remains unclear. This CDR3 is 15 amino acids long. The germline gives CDR1 SGHAT, CDR2 FQNNGV. Trimming removed 1 base at V and 4 bases at J, with 10 bases between. This CDR3 reads CASSLAVRLNEKLFF. CDR3 DNA: TGTGCCAGCAGCTTAGCGGTACGCCTTAATGAAAAACTGTTTTTT.

This clone was seen only once. The V gene is TRBV30, the J gene TRBJ2-5; D uncertain. V was cut by 0 bases and J by 5 bases, with 19 bases left in between. The length of the CDR3 is 16 residues. Germline values: CDR1 GTSNPN, CDR2 SVGIG (reference sequence). The CDR3 sequence is CAWSVFSGGMWETQYF. The CDR3 DNA sequence: TGTGCCTGGAGTGTTTTTTCAGGTGGGATGTGGGAGACCCAGTACTTC.

This clone was observed once. The chain uses TRBV9 and TRBJ2-3; D possibly corresponds to TRBD2 (5 bases). V dropped 5 bases and J dropped 6 bases, with 13 bases sitting between them. The V gene's germline CDR1 is SGDLS and CDR2 YYNGEE. The CDR3 runs 13 residues. The CDR3: CASSVQEADTQYF. Here the CDR3 DNA reads TGTGCCAGCAGTGTCCAGGAGGCCGATACGCAGTATTTT.

For the CDR3, the DNA is TGTGCCAGCAGCTTAGAGGACCACACAGATACGCAGTATTTT. It codes for CASSLEDHTDTQYF. The J gene is TRBJ2-3, the V gene TRBV7-9; D unclear. V lost 1 base, J lost 2 bases, and 7 bases lay in between. The length of the CDR3 is 14 residues. Looked up from germline, CDR1 is SEHNR and CDR2 is FQNEAQ (reference sequence).